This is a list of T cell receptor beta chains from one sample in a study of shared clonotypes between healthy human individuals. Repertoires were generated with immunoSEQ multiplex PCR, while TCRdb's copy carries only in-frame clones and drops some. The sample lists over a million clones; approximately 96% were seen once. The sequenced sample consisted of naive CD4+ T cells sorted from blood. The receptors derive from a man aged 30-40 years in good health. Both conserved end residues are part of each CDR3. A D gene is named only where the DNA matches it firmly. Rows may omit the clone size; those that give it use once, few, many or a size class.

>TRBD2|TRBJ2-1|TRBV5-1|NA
TGCGCCAGCAGCTTGTTGCAGCGGGAGCGGCATGAGCAGTTCTTC
CASSLLQRERHEQFF
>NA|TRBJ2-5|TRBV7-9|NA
TGTGCCAGCAGCTTAGTAGAGGACGGCCAAGAGACCCAGTACTTC
CASSLVEDGQETQYF
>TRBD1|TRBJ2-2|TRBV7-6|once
TGTGCCAGCAGCTTAGTCAGTGGACAGGGGAACACCGGGGAGCTGTTTTTT
CASSLVSGQGNTGELFF
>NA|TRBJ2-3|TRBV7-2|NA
TGTGCCAGCAGCCGCGTCGGGAATACGCAGTATTTT
CASSRVGNTQYF
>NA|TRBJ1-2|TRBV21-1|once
TGTGCCAGCAGCAAAGCGGAGGGTCCTAACTATGGCTACACCTTC
CASSKAEGPNYGYTF
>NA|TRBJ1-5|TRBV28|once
TGTGCCAGCAGCCAGGGGAATCAGCCCCAGCATTTT
CASSQGNQPQHF
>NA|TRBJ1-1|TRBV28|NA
TGTGCCAGCAGTCCTCAGGGTCGAGGTACTGAAGCTTTCTTT
CASSPQGRGTEAFF
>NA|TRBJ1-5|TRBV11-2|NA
TGTGCCAGCAGCTCAACCACAGGGACGGGGAATCAGCCCCAGCATTTT
CASSSTTGTGNQPQHF
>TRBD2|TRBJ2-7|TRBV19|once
TGTGCCAGTAGTCGTCTAGCGGGCCACTACGAGCAGTACTTC
CASSRLAGHYEQYF
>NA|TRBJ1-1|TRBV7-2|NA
TGTGCCAGCAGCTTAGGCCACAACACTGAAGCTTTCTTT
CASSLGHNTEAFF
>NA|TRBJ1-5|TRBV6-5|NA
TGTGCCAGCAGTTCACCCGGACAGCCCCAGCATTTT
CASSSPGQPQHF
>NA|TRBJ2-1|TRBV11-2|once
TGTGCCAGCAGCTTGGTGAGGGGTCGAAATGAGCAGTTCTTC
CASSLVRGRNEQFF
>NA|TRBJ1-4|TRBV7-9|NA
TGTGCCAGCAGCTTATACTCGCCTAATGAAAAACTGTTTTTT
CASSLYSPNEKLFF
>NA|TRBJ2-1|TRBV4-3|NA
TGCGCCAGCAGCCAATCGGGAGTCCCCTTTAATGAGCAGTTCTTC
CASSQSGVPFNEQFF
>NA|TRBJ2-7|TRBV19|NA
TGTGCCAGTAGTCCAGGGGTTCCCTACGAGCAGTACTTC
CASSPGVPYEQYF
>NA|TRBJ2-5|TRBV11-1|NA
TGTGCCAGCAGTCAGGGGTTCCAAGAGACCCAGTACTTC
CASSQGFQETQYF
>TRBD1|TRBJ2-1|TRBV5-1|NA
TGCGCCAGCAGCGCTAGACAGGGGATCTTAGATGAGCAGTTCTTC
CASSARQGILDEQFF
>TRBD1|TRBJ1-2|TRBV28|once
TGTGCCAGCAGTGCCGCAGGGGGCCCTAACTATGGCTACACCTTC
CASSAAGGPNYGYTF
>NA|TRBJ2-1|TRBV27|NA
TGTGCCAGCAGTTTATCGGACATTTACAATGAGCAGTTCTTC
CASSLSDIYNEQFF
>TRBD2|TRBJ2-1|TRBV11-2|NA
TGTGCCAGCAGCTTGGGGGGGAGGGCTTACAATGAGCAGTTCTTC
CASSLGGRAYNEQFF
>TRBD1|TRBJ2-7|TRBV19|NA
TGTGCCAGTAGTCGACAGGGGGCCGTGTACGAGCAGTACTTC
CASSRQGAVYEQYF
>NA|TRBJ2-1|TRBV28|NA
TGTGCCAGCAGCTCACGGTCAGAGCAGTTCTTC
CASSSRSEQFF
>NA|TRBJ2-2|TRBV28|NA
TGTGCCAGCCGGCAGGAGCTCACCGGGGAGCTGTTTTTT
CASRQELTGELFF
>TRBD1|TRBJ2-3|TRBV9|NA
TGTGCCAGCAGCGTAGACAGGGGGCGCACAGATACGCAGTATTTT
CASSVDRGRTDTQYF
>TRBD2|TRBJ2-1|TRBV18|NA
TGTGCCAGCTCACCACCGGGACTAGCATCGCACAATGAGCAGTTCTTC
CASSPPGLASHNEQFF
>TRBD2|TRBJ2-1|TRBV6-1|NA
TGTGCCAGCATAGGAGCGGGAGAAAGGAGCAATGAGCAGTTCTTC
CASIGAGERSNEQFF
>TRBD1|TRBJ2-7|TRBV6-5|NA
TGTGCCAGCAGTTACGCCCCAGGACAGGGATCCTACGAGCAGTACTTC
CASSYAPGQGSYEQYF
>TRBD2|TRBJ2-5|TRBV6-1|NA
TGTGCCAGCAGTGAAGGACTAGCAAGAGAGACCCAGTACTTC
CASSEGLARETQYF
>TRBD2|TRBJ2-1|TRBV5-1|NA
TGCGCCAGCAGCTTGGGAACTAGCGGCGACTACAATGAGCAGTTCTTC
CASSLGTSGDYNEQFF
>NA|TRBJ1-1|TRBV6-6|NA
TGTGCCAGCAGCTTTCAACAAGGGACTGAAGCTTTCTTT
CASSFQQGTEAFF
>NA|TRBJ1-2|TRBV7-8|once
TGTGCCAGCAGCTTAGGGCAGTACTATGGCTACACCTTC
CASSLGQYYGYTF
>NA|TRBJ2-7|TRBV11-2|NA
TGTGCCAGCAGCTTAGACCGAGGCCCGACTTACGAGCAGTACTTC
CASSLDRGPTYEQYF
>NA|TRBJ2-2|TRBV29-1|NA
TGCAGCGTTCCTGCAGGGGTGGTCACCGGGGAGCTGTTTTTT
CSVPAGVVTGELFF
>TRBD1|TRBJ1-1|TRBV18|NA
TGTGCCAGCTCACCACTTTCCGGACAGGGACGGATGAACACTGAAGCTTTCTTT
CASSPLSGQGRMNTEAFF
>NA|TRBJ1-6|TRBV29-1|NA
TGCAGCGTTGAAGAACAGAGGGGTTCACCCCTCCACTTT
CSVEEQRGSPLHF
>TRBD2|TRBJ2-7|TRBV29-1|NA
TGCAGCGTGATATCTAGCGGGAGTGGCGAGCAGTACTTC
CSVISSGSGEQYF
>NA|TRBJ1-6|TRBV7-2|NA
TGTGCCAGCAGCCGAGGAGATTCACCCCTCCACTTT
CASSRGDSPLHF
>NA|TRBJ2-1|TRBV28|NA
TGTGCCAGCAACCTACCGGGACGGGGATACAATGAGCAGTTCTTC
CASNLPGRGYNEQFF
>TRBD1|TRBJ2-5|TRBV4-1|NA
TGCGCCAGCAGCCAGGGACAGACTCAAGAGACCCAGTACTTC
CASSQGQTQETQYF
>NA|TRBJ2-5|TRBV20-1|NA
TGCAGTGGGGTTTTGCAAGAGACCCAGTACTTC
CSGVLQETQYF
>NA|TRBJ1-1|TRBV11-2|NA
TGTGCCAGCAGCTTTGGTCTGGGGGACACTGAAGCTTTCTTT
CASSFGLGDTEAFF
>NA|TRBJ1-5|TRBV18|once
TGTGCCAGCTCACCAGGGGTTGGCAATCAGCCCCAGCATTTT
CASSPGVGNQPQHF
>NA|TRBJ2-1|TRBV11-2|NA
TGTGCCAGCAGCCCCCGAACGAAAAGCTACAATGAGCAGTTCTTC
CASSPRTKSYNEQFF
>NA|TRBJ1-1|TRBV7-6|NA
TGTGCCAGCAGCTTAGATCGGGGGAACACTGAAGCTTTCTTT
CASSLDRGNTEAFF
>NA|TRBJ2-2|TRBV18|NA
TGTGCCAGCTCACCAAGTAAAACGTACACCGGGGAGCTGTTTTTT
CASSPSKTYTGELFF
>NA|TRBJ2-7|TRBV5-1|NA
TGCGCCAGCAGCTTGGCCGTGGCAGGGAGCGAGCAGTACTTC
CASSLAVAGSEQYF
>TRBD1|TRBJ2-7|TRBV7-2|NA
TGTGCCAGCAGCGGAGGGTCAGGGGGCCACGAGCAGTACTTC
CASSGGSGGHEQYF
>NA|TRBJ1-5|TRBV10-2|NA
TGCGCCAGCACTCCGGGATACGGCAATCAGCCCCAGCATTTT
CASTPGYGNQPQHF
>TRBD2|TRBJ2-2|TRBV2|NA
TGTGCCAGCAGTAAAACCAGTATAGCGGGGACGGGGGAGCTGTTTTTT
CASSKTSIAGTGELFF
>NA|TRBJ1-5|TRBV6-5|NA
TGTGCCAGCAGCTACAGGAGAGATCAGCCCCAGCATTTT
CASSYRRDQPQHF
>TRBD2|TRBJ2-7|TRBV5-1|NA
TGCGCCAGCAGCTTGGGCGGACTAGCGGGAGCCTACGAGCAGTACTTC
CASSLGGLAGAYEQYF
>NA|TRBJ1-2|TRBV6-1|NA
TGTGCCAGCAGTGAAAGACAAATTAACTATGGCTACACCTTC
CASSERQINYGYTF
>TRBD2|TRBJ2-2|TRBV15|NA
TGTGCCACCAGCAGGGCCCGGACTAGCGGGGAGCTGTTTTTT
CATSRARTSGELFF
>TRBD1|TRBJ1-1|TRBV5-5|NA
TGTGCCAGCAGCGTCATGTCCCGGGACAGCGACGCTTTCTTT
CASSVMSRDSDAFF
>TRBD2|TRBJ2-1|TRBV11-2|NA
TGTGCCAGCAGCCCTGGACTAGCGGAGACGTACAATGAGCAGTTCTTC
CASSPGLAETYNEQFF
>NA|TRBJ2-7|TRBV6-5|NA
TGTGCCAGCAGTACTTTACTATTTGGGGGCGACGAGCAGTACTTC
CASSTLLFGGDEQYF
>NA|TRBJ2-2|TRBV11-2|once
TGTGCCAGCAGCTTCATTCTGACGAACACCGGGGAGCTGTTTTTT
CASSFILTNTGELFF
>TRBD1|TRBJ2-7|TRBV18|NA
TGTGCCAGCTCAAGGGACAGGGAGGACGAGCAGTACTTC
CASSRDREDEQYF
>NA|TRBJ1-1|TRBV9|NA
TGTGCCAGCAGCGGGGCGGACCATCAAGTAGCTTTCTTT
CASSGADHQVAFF
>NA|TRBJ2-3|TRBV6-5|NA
TGTGCCAGCAGTTACGGGCTTGGTACGCAGTATTTT
CASSYGLGTQYF